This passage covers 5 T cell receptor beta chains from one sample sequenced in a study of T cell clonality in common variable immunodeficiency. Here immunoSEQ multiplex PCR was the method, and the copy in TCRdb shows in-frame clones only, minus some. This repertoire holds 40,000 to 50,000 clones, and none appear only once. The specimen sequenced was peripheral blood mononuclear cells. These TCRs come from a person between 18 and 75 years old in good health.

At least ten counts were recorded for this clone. The part of the CDR3 DNA that was read is TGTGCCTGGAGTGTAGAGGGCGATGAG. Translating it yields CAWSVEGDE. The CDR3, in full, reads CAWSVEGDEQFF. The chain joins TRBV30 to TRBJ2-1, with D tentatively TRBD2 (5 bases). The sequence runs out 3 residues before the end of the CDR3; the remainder is reconstructed from the germline J gene. The germline V gene has CDR1 GTSNPN and CDR2 SVGIG (reference sequence). The CDR3 totals 12 residues. Trimming took off 0 bases at V and 8 bases at J, with 8 bases between the two ends.

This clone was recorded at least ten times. The CDR3 DNA, read in part, is TGTGCCAGCAGGGTAGACAGGGAAGTCTATGGC. Translated: CASRVDREVYG. The whole CDR3 protein is CASRVDREVYGYTF. The V call is TRBV6-2 or TRBV6-3, the J call TRBJ1-2, with 7 bases fitting TRBD1. The read gets to within 3 residues of the CDR3 end, and the germline J gene fills in the rest. Trimming cost V 6 bases and J 4 bases; bases outside gene matches: 8. The CDR3 extends over 14 amino acids. CDR1 and CDR2 from the germline V gene are MNHEY and SVGEGT.

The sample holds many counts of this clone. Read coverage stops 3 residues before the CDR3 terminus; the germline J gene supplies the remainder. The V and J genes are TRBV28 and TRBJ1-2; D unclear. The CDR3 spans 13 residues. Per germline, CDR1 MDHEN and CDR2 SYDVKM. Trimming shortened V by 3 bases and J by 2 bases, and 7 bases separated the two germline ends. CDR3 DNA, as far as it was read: TGTGCCAGCAGTTTCGTAACAAACTATGGC. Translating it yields CASSFVTNYG. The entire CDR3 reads CASSFVTNYGYTF.

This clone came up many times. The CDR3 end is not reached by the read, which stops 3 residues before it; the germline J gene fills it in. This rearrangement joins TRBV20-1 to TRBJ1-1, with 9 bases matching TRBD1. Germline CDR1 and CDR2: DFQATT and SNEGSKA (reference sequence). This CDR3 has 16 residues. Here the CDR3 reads CSASRGPLTGGAEAFF. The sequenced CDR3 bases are TGCAGTGCTAGCCGAGGACCCCTCACAGGGGGCGCGGAA.

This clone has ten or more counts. The CDR3 protein is CASSYSRTGVNTGELFF. The covered CDR3 bases are TGTGCCAGCAGTTATTCGCGGACAGGGGTGAACACCGGGGAG. The J gene is TRBJ2-2, the V gene TRBV12-3 or TRBV12-4; 9 bases map to TRBD1. The read comes to an end 3 residues before the CDR3 does, leaving the germline J gene to fill in the end. The junction had 7 bases not matched to a gene; V was cut back by 4 bases and J by 1 base. This CDR3 has 17 amino acids.